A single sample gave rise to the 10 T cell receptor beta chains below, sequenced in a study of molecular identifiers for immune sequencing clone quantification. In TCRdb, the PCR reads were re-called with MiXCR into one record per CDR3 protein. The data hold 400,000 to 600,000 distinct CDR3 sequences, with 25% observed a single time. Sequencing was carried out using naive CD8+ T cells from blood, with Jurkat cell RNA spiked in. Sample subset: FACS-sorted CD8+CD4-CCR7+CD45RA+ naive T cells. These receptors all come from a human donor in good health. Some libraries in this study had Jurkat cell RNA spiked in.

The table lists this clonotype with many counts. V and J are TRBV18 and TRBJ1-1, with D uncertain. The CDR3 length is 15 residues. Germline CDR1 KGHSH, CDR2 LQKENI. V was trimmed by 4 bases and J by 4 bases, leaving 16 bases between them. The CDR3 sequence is CASSHSSEISTEAFF. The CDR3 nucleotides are TGTGCCAGCTCACATTCCTCCGAAATCAGCACTGAAGCTTTCTTT.

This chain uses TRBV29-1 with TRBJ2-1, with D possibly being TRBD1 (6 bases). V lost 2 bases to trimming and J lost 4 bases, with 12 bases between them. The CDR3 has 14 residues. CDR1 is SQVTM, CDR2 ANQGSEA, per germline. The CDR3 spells CSVERDTLYNEQFF. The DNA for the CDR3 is TGCAGCGTTGAACGGGACACCCTATACAATGAGCAGTTCTTC.

CDR3: CAWSARDPVYNEQFF. In nucleotides, the CDR3 is TGTGCCTGGAGTGCCCGGGACCCCGTATACAATGAGCAGTTCTTC. The rearrangement joins TRBV30 to TRBJ2-1; D is tentatively TRBD1 or TRBD2 (5 bases each). Germline V gene data show CDR1 as GTSNPN and CDR2 as SVGIG (reference sequence). The CDR3 covers 15 residues. Trimming left V 1 base short and J 4 bases short, with 14 bases between.

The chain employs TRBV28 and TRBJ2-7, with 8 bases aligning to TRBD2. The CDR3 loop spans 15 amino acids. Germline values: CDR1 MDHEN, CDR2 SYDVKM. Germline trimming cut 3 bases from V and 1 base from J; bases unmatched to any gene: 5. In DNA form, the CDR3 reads TGTGCCAGCAGTTTTCGCGGGAGGTCGTCCTACGAGCAGTACTTC. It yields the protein CASSFRGRSSYEQYF. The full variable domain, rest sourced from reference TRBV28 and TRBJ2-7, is DVKVTQSSRYLVKRTGEKVFLECVQDMDHENMFWYRQDPGLGLRLIYFSYDVKMKEKGDIPEGYSVSREKKERFSLILESASTNQTSMYLCASSFRGRSSYEQYFGPGTRLTVT.

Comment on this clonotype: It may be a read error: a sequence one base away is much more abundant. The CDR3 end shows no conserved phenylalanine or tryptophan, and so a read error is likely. In DNA, the CDR3 is TGTGCCAGCAGTTACGCCTACGAGCAGTACCTC. This translates into CASSYAYEQYL. The J gene is TRBJ2-7, the V gene TRBV6-2 or TRBV6-3; D is unresolved. V was cut by 2 bases and J by 2 bases, with 1 base left in between. The length of the CDR3 is 11 residues. Germline V lookup: CDR1 MNHEY, CDR2 SVGEGT.

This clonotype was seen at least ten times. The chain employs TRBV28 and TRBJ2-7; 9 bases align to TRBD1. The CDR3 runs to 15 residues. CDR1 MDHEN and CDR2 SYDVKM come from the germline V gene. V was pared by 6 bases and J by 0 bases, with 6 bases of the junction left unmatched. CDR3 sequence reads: CASSPLTGGSYEQYF. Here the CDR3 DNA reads TGTGCCAGCAGCCCCCTGACAGGGGGCTCCTACGAGCAGTACTTC.

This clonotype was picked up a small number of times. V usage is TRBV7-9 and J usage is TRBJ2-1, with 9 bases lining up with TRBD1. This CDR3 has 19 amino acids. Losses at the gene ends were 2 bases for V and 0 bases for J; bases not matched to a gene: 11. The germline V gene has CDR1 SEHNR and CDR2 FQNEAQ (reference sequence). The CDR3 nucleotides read TGTGCCAGCAGCTTATGGCCGAACAGGGGGCCCGGCTCCTACAATGAGCAGTTCTTC. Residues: CASSLWPNRGPGSYNEQFF.

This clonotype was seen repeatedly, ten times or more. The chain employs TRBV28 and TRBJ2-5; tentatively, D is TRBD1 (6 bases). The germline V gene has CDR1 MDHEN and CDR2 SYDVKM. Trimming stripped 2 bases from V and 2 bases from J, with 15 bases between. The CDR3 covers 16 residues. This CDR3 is CASSLSPSDSQETQYF. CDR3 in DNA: TGTGCCAGCAGTTTAAGCCCATCGGACAGTCAAGAGACCCAGTACTTC.

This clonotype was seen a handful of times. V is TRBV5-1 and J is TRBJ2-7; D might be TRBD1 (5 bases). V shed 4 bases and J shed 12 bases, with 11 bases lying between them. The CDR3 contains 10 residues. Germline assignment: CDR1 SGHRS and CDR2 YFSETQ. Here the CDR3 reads CASSTETGYF. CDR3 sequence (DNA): TGCGCCAGCAGCACGGAAACAGGGTACTTC. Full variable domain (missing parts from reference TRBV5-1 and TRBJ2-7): KAGVTQTPRYLIKTRGQQVTLSCSPISGHRSVSWYQQTPGQGLQFLFEYFSETQRNKGNFPGRFSGRQFSNSRSEMNVSTLELGDSALYLCASSTETGYFGPGTRLTVT.

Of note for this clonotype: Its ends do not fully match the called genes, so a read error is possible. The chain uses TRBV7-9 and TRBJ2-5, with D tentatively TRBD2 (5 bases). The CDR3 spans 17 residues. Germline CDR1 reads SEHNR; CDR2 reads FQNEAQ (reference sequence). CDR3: CASSATDRGFAQETEYF. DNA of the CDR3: TGTGCCAGCAGTGCTACCGACCGGGGTTTTGCGCAGGAGACCGAGTACTTC.